This entry describes one TCR beta chain. Its antigen is undetermined. Template switching by 5'RACE produced TCR cDNA, adding a universal primer site and UMIs. TCRdb re-analysed the 5' RACE reads in MiXCR, keeping a single row per CDR3 protein. Here the sample spans roughly 310,000 distinct CDR3 sequences, roughly 4% being singletons. These data belong to a study of T cells after yellow fever vaccination. Findings and caveats of the study: Re-detected after boosting: most primary clones, approximately 97% of CD4 and 80% to 90% of CD8.

The receptor comes from a man aged 18 to 35 who received the YFV17D yellow fever vaccine. The source material was PBMCs, sampled on the day of the yellow fever booster vaccination.

The DNA of the CDR3 is TGTGCCATCAAGAGACAGGGTTTTGGAAACACCATATATTTT. Amino acids: CAIKRQGFGNTIYF. The chain recombines TRBV10-3 with TRBJ1-3; 7 bases match TRBD1. Per the germline V gene, CDR1 is ENHRY and CDR2 is SYGVKD. The CDR3 runs 14 residues. V was clipped by 7 bases and J by 3 bases; unmatched bases: 6.